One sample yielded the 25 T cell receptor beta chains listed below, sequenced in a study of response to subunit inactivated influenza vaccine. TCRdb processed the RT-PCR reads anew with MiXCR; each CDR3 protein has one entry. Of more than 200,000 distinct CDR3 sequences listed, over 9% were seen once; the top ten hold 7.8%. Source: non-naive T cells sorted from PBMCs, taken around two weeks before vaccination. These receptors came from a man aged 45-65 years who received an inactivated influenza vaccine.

CDR3: CASSQGNGQGGEKLFF. The CDR3 nucleotides read TGCGCCAGCAGCCAAGGGAATGGCCAGGGTGGCGAAAAACTGTTTTTT. The rearrangement links TRBV4-3 to TRBJ1-4, with a tentative D call TRBD1 (5 bases). There are 16 residues in the CDR3. Trimming took 1 base from V and 8 from J, leaving 17 bases between them. Germline V gives CDR1 LGHNA, CDR2 YSLEER.

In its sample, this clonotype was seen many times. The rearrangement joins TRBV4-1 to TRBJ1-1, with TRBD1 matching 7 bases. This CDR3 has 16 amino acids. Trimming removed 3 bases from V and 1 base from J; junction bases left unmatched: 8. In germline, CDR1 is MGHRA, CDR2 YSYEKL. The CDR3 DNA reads TGCGCCAGCAGCCAGCCCTTCAGGGGGGAGAACACTGAAGCTTTCTTT. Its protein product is CASSQPFRGENTEAFF.

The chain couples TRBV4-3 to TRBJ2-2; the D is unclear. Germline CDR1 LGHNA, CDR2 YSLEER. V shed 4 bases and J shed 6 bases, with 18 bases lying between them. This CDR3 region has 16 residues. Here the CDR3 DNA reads TGCGCCAGCAGCCTTGGACGGGCTTGGGTGGCCGGGGAGCTGTTTTTT. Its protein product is CASSLGRAWVAGELFF.

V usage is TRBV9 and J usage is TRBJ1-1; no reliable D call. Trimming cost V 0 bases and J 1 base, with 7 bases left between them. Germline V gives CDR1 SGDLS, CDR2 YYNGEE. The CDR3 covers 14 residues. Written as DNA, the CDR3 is TGTGCCAGCAGCGTAGTAGGAGGGAACACTGAAGCTTTCTTT. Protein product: CASSVVGGNTEAFF.

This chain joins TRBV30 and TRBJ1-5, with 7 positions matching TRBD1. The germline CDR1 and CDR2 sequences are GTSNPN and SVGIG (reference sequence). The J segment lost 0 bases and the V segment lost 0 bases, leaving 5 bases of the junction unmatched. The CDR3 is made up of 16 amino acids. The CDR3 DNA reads TGTGCCTGGAGTGTACGGACAGGTAATAGCAATCAGCCCCAGCATTTT. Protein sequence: CAWSVRTGNSNQPQHF.

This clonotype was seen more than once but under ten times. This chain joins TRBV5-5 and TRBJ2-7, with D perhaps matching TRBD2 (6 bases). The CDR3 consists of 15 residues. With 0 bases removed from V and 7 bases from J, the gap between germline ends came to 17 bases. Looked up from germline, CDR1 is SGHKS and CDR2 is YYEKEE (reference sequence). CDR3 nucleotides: TGTGCCAGCAGCTTGGGGCGGGACTTACTACGAGAGCAGTACTTC. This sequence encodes CASSLGRDLLREQYF.

The CDR3 bases are TGTGCCAGCAGCGTACCCCTAGCGGGAGGGCTGAATGAGCAGTTCTTC. It is translated as CASSVPLAGGLNEQFF. The chain recombines TRBV9 with TRBJ2-1, with 12 nucleotides matching TRBD2. The V gene end was trimmed by 1 base and the J gene end by 7 bases; junction bases not matched to a gene: 6. From germline, CDR1 is SGDLS and CDR2 YYNGEE. The CDR3 loop spans 16 amino acids.

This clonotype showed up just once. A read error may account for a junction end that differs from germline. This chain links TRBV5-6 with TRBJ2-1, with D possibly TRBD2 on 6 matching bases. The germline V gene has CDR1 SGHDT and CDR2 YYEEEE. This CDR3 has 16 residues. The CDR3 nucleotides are TGTGCCAGCAGCGGTGGGGGGATCGGCTCCTACAAGGAGCAGTTCTTC. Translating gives CASSGGGIGSYKEQFF.

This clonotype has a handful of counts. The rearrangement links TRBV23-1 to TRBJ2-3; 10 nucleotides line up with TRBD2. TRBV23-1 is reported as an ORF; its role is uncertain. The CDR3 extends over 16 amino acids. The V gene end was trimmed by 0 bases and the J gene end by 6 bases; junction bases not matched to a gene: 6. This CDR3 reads CASSQSQAGGHDTQYF. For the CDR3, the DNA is TGCGCCAGCAGTCAATCCCAAGCGGGGGGGCACGATACGCAGTATTTT.

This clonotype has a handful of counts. CDR3 nucleotide sequence: TGTGCCACCAGTGATACCTACAATGAGCAGTTCTTC. Protein product: CATSDTYNEQFF. This chain joins TRBV24-1 and TRBJ2-1; D remains unclear. The CDR3 has 12 amino acids. The germline V and J ends were trimmed by 3 bases and 2 bases, with 1 base remaining between them. Germline V CDR1 and CDR2: KGHDR, SFDVKD.

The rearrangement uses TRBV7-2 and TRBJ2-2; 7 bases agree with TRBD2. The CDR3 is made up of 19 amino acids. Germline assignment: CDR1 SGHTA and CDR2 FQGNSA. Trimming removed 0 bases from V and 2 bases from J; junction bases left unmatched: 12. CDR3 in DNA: TGTGCCAGCAGCTTAGCGCCAACCGTAAGCGGGACTAACACCGGGGAGCTGTTTTTT. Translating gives CASSLAPTVSGTNTGELFF.

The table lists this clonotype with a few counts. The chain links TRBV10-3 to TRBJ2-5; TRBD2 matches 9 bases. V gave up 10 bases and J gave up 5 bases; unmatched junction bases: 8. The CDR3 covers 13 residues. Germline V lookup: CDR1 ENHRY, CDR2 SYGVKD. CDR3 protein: CANAGGPGETQYF. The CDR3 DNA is TGTGCCAATGCGGGGGGGCCGGGGGAGACCCAGTACTTC.

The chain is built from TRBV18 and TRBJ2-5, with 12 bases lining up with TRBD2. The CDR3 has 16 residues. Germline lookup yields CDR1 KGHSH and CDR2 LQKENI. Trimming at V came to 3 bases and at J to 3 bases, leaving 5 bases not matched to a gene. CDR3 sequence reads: CASSPIRLAGEETQYF. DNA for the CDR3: TGTGCCAGCTCACCGATAAGACTAGCGGGAGAAGAGACCCAGTACTTC.

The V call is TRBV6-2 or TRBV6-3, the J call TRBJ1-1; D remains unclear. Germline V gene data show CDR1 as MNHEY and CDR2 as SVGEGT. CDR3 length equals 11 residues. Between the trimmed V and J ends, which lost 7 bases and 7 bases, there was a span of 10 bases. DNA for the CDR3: TGTGCCAGCAAAGATCGATTTGAAGCTTTCTTT. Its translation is CASKDRFEAFF.

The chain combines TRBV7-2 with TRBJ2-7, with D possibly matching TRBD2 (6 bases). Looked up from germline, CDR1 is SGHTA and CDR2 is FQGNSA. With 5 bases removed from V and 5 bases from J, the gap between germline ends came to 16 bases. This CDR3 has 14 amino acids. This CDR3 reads CASSRRRRDDEQYF. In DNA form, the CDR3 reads TGTGCCAGCAGCCGGCGGCGGAGGGATGACGAGCAGTACTTC.

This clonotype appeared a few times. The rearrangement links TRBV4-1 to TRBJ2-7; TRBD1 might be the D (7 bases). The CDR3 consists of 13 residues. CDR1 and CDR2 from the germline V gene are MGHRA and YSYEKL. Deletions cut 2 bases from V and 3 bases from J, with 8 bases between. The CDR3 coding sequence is TGCGCCAGCAGCCAACAGGGGGGCTACGAGCAGTACTTC. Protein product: CASSQQGGYEQYF.

This CDR3 reads CASSPPPSANIQYF. The CDR3, as DNA: TGTGCCAGCTCACCACCGCCTAGCGCAAACATTCAGTACTTC. This sequence joins TRBV18 and TRBJ2-4, with D tentatively TRBD2 (6 bases). Looked up from germline, CDR1 is KGHSH and CDR2 is LQKENI. The CDR3 loop spans 14 amino acids. Trimming pared 0 bases from V and 6 bases from J, leaving 9 bases between.

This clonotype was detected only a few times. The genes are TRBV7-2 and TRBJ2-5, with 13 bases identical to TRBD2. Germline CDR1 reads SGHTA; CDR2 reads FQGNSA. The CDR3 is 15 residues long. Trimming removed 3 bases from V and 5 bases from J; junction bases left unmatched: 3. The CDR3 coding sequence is TGTGCCAGCAGCTTGGGGACTAGCGGGGTTGAGACCCAGTACTTC. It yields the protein CASSLGTSGVETQYF. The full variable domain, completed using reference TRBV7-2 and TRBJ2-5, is GAGVSQSPSNKVTEKGKDVELRCDPISGHTALYWYRQSLGQGLEFLIYFQGNSAPDKSGLPSDRFSAERTGGSVSTLTIQRTQQEDSAVYLCASSLGTSGVETQYFGPGTRLLVL.

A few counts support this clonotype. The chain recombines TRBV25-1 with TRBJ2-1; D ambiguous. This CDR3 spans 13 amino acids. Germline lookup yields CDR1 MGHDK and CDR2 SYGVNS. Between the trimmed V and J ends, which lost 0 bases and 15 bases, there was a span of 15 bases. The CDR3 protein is CASSEYGYSWLFF. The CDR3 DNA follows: TGTGCCAGCAGTGAATATGGGTACTCATGGCTGTTCTTC.

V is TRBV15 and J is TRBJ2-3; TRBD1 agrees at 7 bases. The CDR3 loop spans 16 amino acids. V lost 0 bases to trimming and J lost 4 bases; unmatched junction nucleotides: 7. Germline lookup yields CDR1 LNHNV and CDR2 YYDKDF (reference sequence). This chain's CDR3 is CATSRDLARGSDTQYF. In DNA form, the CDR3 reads TGTGCCACCAGCAGAGATTTGGCCAGGGGGTCAGATACGCAGTATTTT.

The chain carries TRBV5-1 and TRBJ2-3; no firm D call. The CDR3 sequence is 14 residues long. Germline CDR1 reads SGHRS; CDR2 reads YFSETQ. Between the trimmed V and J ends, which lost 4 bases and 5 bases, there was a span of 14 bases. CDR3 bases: TGCGCCAGCAGCACCAGACGGCCCGAAGATACGCAGTATTTT. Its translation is CASSTRRPEDTQYF.

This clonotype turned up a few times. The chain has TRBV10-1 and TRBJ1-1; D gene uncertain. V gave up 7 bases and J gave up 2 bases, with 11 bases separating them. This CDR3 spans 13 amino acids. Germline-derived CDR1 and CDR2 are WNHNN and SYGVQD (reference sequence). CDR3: CASKEQINTEAFF. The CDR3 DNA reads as TGCGCCAGCAAAGAACAGATCAACACTGAAGCTTTCTTT.

Here the CDR3 DNA reads TGCAGTGCTACCCGTAATGGGAATGAGCAGTTCTTC. Amino acids: CSATRNGNEQFF. This chain uses TRBV20-1 with TRBJ2-1; D not resolved. There are 12 residues in the CDR3. Germline V gene data show CDR1 as DFQATT and CDR2 as SNEGSKA (reference sequence). V gave up 4 bases and J gave up 7 bases, with 11 bases separating them.

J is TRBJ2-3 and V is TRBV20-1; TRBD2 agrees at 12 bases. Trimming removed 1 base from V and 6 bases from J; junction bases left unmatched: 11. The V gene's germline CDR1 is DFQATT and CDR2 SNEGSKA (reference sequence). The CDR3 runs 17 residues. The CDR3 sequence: CSARGIGLAGGPDTQYF. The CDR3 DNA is TGCAGTGCTAGAGGGATTGGGCTAGCGGGGGGGCCGGATACGCAGTATTTT.

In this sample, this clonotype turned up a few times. CDR3 in DNA: TGCAGCGTTGGTGAGGCAGGGGGGTTTGGCTACACCTTC. It codes for CSVGEAGGFGYTF. J is TRBJ1-2 and V is TRBV29-1; 7 bases are shared with TRBD1. Trimming took 4 bases from V and 7 from J; bases not matched to a gene: 9. The CDR3 runs 13 residues. CDR1 and CDR2 (germline): SQVTM, ANQGSEA.